What follows are 3 T cell receptor beta chains derived from one specimen sequenced in a study of T cell changes during pregnancy in multiple sclerosis. Data came from immunoSEQ multiplex PCR; TCRdb stores just in-frame clones and leaves some out. The table shows about 130,000 clones, with approximately 96% occurring only once. The input for sequencing was peripheral blood, taken after pregnancy. Receptor source: a female donor with multiple sclerosis, enrolled in a pregnancy study.

This chain links TRBV4-1 with TRBJ1-2; no clear D. The V end was cut by 0 bases, the J end by 3 bases, with 8 bases between. This CDR3 region has 14 residues. Looked up from germline, CDR1 is MGHRA and CDR2 is YSYEKL. CDR3 region: CASSQDYSYYGYTF. DNA of the CDR3: TGCGCCAGCAGCCAAGATTACAGCTACTATGGCTACACCTTC.

The chain has TRBV6-6 and TRBJ1-5, with D maybe TRBD1 (5 bases). This CDR3 region has 16 residues. V was cut by 2 bases and J by 7 bases, with 18 bases left in between. From germline, CDR1 is MNHNY and CDR2 SVGAGI (reference sequence). In DNA form, the CDR3 reads TGTGCCAGCAGTTACGCTAGGGGCGCGATGGAGCAGCCCCAGCATTTT. This sequence encodes CASSYARGAMEQPQHF.

The gene calls are TRBV9 and TRBJ2-1; TRBD1 matches at 7 bases. Germline values: CDR1 SGDLS, CDR2 YYNGEE. V lost 0 bases to trimming and J lost 7 bases; unmatched junction nucleotides: 1. The CDR3 has 13 residues. The DNA of the CDR3 is TGTGCCAGCAGCGTAGAACAGGGGAATGAGCAGTTCTTC. Translation gives CASSVEQGNEQFF. The full variable domain, its missing parts supplied by reference TRBV9 and TRBJ2-1, is DSGVTQTPKHLITATGQRVTLRCSPRSGDLSVYWYQQSLDQGLQFLIQYYNGEERAKGNILERFSAQQFPDLHSELNLSSLELGDSALYFCASSVEQGNEQFFGPGTRLTVL.